This is a list of T cell receptor beta chains from one sample in a study of T cell changes during pregnancy in multiple sclerosis. Measured with immunoSEQ multiplex PCR; TCRdb has only the in-frame clones, and not every one. The sample yields 30,000 to 45,000 clones, approximately 89% seen once. The specimen comprised CD8+ T cells from peripheral blood mononuclear cells, sampled in the third trimester of pregnancy. The receptor source for this set is a female donor with multiple sclerosis, enrolled in a pregnancy study. The CDR3 runs from the conserved cysteine through the conserved F or W. Fields, in order: clone size, J gene, V gene, D gene, CDR3 DNA, CDR3 protein. A D gene is named only where the DNA matches it firmly. Only some rows state a clone size, as once, few, many or a class for expanded clones.

>NA|TRBJ2-1|TRBV5-1|NA
TGCGCCAGCAGCTGGCCGACAGGAAACAATGAGCAGTTCTTC
CASSWPTGNNEQFF
>NA|TRBJ2-7|TRBV7-9|NA
TGTGCCAGCAGCCCACAGAGAGCCTACGAGCAGTACTTC
CASSPQRAYEQYF
>NA|TRBJ2-1|TRBV7-6|TRBD2
TGTGCCAGCAGCCAACTAGCGGGAGGGATCTACAATGAGCAGTTCTTC
CASSQLAGGIYNEQFF
>once|TRBJ1-2|TRBV10-3|NA
TGTGCCATCAGTGAGGACCGGGACACTTTATTCTATGGCTACACCTTC
CAISEDRDTLFYGYTF
>few|TRBJ1-2|TRBV2|NA
TGTGCTCAACCTCTCGAGAATAACTATGGCTACACCTTC
CAQPLENNYGYTF
>NA|TRBJ2-3|TRBV6-1|NA
TGTGCCAGCAGCAGGGTCGGAACCACAGATACGCAGTATTTT
CASSRVGTTDTQYF
>NA|TRBJ2-1|TRBV5-6|NA
TGTGCCAGCAGCCGCAGTCTTGCGGGGTCGATATTCTACAATGAGCAGTTCTTC
CASSRSLAGSIFYNEQFF
>NA|TRBJ2-1|TRBV13|TRBD2
TGTGCCAGCAGCCCGGGACTAGCGGGAAAGGATGAGCAGTTCTTC
CASSPGLAGKDEQFF
>NA|TRBJ1-2|TRBV2|TRBD1
TGTGCCAGCAGTGGACAGGGGTCCTTCGATGACTATGGCTACACCTTC
CASSGQGSFDDYGYTF
>NA|TRBJ2-2|TRBV6-5|NA
TGTGCCAGCAGTTACTCGAGTACCGGGGAGCTGTTTTTT
CASSYSSTGELFF
>medium-sized|TRBJ1-4|TRBV7-9|NA
TGTGCCAGCAGCTTAGTCGGTGTTAATGAAAAACTGTTTTTT
CASSLVGVNEKLFF
>few|TRBJ1-1|TRBV27|TRBD1
TGTGCCAGCGGACAGGGAAAGAACACTGAAGCTTTCTTT
CASGQGKNTEAFF
>NA|TRBJ1-5|TRBV2|TRBD1
TGTGCCAGCAGTCGACGGGACAGGGGGTTTACGGGTCAGCCCCAGCATTTT
CASSRRDRGFTGQPQHF
>once|TRBJ2-1|TRBV13|NA
TGTGCCAGCAGCTTAGAAGGGAGTTACAATGAGCAGTTCTTC
CASSLEGSYNEQFF
>NA|TRBJ1-5|TRBV5-1|NA
TGCGCCAGCAGCTTACGGGGCAATCAGCCCCAGCATTTT
CASSLRGNQPQHF
>NA|TRBJ1-2|TRBV5-1|NA
TGCGCCAGCGGGGACACCTCTAACTATGGCTACACCTTC
CASGDTSNYGYTF
>NA|TRBJ2-2|TRBV10-1|NA
TGCGCCAGCAGTGAACCCCCGAGGGGGATAGACCCGGTCACCGGGGAGCTGTTTTTT
CASSEPPRGIDPVTGELFF
>NA|TRBJ1-2|TRBV25-1|NA
TGTGCCAGCAGTGAATCCCGGCCGGGATCTAATGGCTACACCTTC
CASSESRPGSNGYTF
>NA|TRBJ1-5|TRBV19|NA
TGTGCCAGTAGTATCAACGGCAGGGGAAGCAATCAGCCCCAGCATTTT
CASSINGRGSNQPQHF
>NA|TRBJ2-2|TRBV10-1|NA
TGCGCCAGCAGCGGTGAGCCAGGGAACACCGGGGAGCTGTTTTTT
CASSGEPGNTGELFF
>NA|TRBJ2-1|TRBV30|NA
TGTGCGGGAAACGGGGGCTCCTACAATGAGCAGTTCTTC
CAGNGGSYNEQFF
>NA|TRBJ1-1|TRBV4-3|NA
TGCGCCAGCAGCCAAGTTCCTGGGCGGACAGCGAACACTGAAGCTTTCTTT
CASSQVPGRTANTEAFF
>NA|TRBJ1-1|TRBV19|NA
TGTGCCAGTAGTCTGGCGGGCAGCACTGAAGCTTTCTTT
CASSLAGSTEAFF
>NA|TRBJ2-7|TRBV27|NA
TGTGCCAGCAGTTTAAGACTAGGCGAGCAGTACTTC
CASSLRLGEQYF
>NA|TRBJ1-1|TRBV6-1|NA
TGTGCCAGCAGCGAACGACAACGTAACACTGAAGCTTTCTTT
CASSERQRNTEAFF
>NA|TRBJ1-2|TRBV19|TRBD1
TGTGCCAGTAGTACGAGGACAGGGATGGTGGGGGGCTACACCTTC
CASSTRTGMVGGYTF
>NA|TRBJ1-5|TRBV11-2|TRBD1
TGTGCCAGCAGCCAGGGACAGGGGTCAATTCAGCCCCAGCATTTT
CASSQGQGSIQPQHF
>NA|TRBJ1-4|TRBV19|TRBD1
TGTGCCAGTAGTATCCAAGGGGGCGTTGAAAAACTGTTTTTT
CASSIQGGVEKLFF
>NA|TRBJ2-3|TRBV10-3|TRBD2
TGTGCCATCAGTGAGTCGCGGGGGGATACGCAGTATTTT
CAISESRGDTQYF
>NA|TRBJ1-1|TRBV6-5|TRBD1
TGTGCCAGCATCCTACTTACAGGGGAGAACACTGAAGCTTTCTTT
CASILLTGENTEAFF
>NA|TRBJ2-7|TRBV4-3|NA
TGCGCCAGCAGCCTAAAGTATCCGGGAATCTACGAGCAGTACTTC
CASSLKYPGIYEQYF
>NA|TRBJ1-1|TRBV9|TRBD1
TGTGCCAGCAGCGCCCGACAGGGCCACACTGAAGCTTTCTTT
CASSARQGHTEAFF
>NA|TRBJ2-1|TRBV6-1|NA
TGTGCCAGCAGTGGTGTCGGGGGCTACAATGAGCAGTTCTTC
CASSGVGGYNEQFF
>NA|TRBJ2-5|TRBV6-5|NA
TGTGCCAGCAGTACCAGTTCGAGCTCGGGGGAGACCCAGTACTTC
CASSTSSSSGETQYF
>NA|TRBJ2-1|TRBV7-6|NA
TGTGCCAGCAGCGGAGGGATGACGGAGTACAATGAGCAGTTCTTC
CASSGGMTEYNEQFF
>NA|TRBJ2-1|TRBV7-8|TRBD2
TGTGCCAGCAGCTTAAACCTACGCGGGACTAGCGGGGGGAGGTCGATCGGGGAGCAGTTCTTC
CASSLNLRGTSGGRSIGEQFF
>NA|TRBJ1-2|TRBV2|TRBD1
TGTGCCAGCCCGGGACAGGGATTCTATGGCTACACCTTC
CASPGQGFYGYTF
>NA|TRBJ1-6|TRBV27|NA
TGTGCCAGCAGGCCGCCCGGGGGGGAAATATCTTCACCCCTCCACTTT
CASRPPGGEISSPLHF
>many|TRBJ2-1|TRBV19|TRBD2
TGTGCCAGTAGTATTACTAGCGGGAACCCCCATGAGCAGTTCTTC
CASSITSGNPHEQFF
>NA|TRBJ2-7|TRBV30|TRBD1
TGTGCCTGGAGAGCCGGGACAGGGGACTACGAGCAGTACTTC
CAWRAGTGDYEQYF
>NA|TRBJ2-3|TRBV5-1|TRBD2
TGCGCCAGCAGCTTGACAGGGACTAGCGGGGCTAGCACAGATACGCAGTATTTT
CASSLTGTSGASTDTQYF
>NA|TRBJ2-5|TRBV9|TRBD1
TGTGCCAGCAGCGTAGGGGGCGGGACAGGGTTACAAGAGACCCAGTACTTC
CASSVGGGTGLQETQYF
>NA|TRBJ1-1|TRBV7-8|NA
TGTGCCAGCACTCCACCGGAGGGGACTGAAGCTTTCTTT
CASTPPEGTEAFF
>NA|TRBJ1-1|TRBV6-5|NA
TGTGCCAGCAGTTACTCGAGGCAGTTGGGCACTGAAGCTTTCTTT
CASSYSRQLGTEAFF
>once|TRBJ1-4|TRBV14|TRBD1
TGTGCCAGCAGCCAAGCGTCCGGACAGGGGGGGTCGGAACTGTTTTTT
CASSQASGQGGSELFF
>NA|TRBJ2-5|TRBV7-9|TRBD1
TGTGCCAGCAGCCCTCGGACAGGGGAAGCCCCATCATCAGAGACCCAGTACTTC
CASSPRTGEAPSSETQYF
>NA|TRBJ1-2|TRBV6-5|NA
TGTGCCAGCAGTTACTCGGGGGGAAGCTATGGCTACACCTTC
CASSYSGGSYGYTF
>once|TRBJ2-3|TRBV9|NA
TGTGCCAGCAGCGTAGGTGGCGGGGGCCGCGCCTTCACAGATACGCAGTATTTT
CASSVGGGGRAFTDTQYF
>NA|TRBJ2-3|TRBV30|TRBD1
TGTGCCTGGGACAGGGGTGCAGATACGCAGTATTTT
CAWDRGADTQYF
>NA|TRBJ2-1|TRBV6-5|NA
TGTGCCAGCAGTTACTTCAGGTACAATGAGCAGTTCTTC
CASSYFRYNEQFF
>NA|TRBJ2-7|TRBV6-5|TRBD2
TGTGCCAGCAGTTACCTCACTAGCGGGGGAGGGGAGCAGTACTTC
CASSYLTSGGGEQYF